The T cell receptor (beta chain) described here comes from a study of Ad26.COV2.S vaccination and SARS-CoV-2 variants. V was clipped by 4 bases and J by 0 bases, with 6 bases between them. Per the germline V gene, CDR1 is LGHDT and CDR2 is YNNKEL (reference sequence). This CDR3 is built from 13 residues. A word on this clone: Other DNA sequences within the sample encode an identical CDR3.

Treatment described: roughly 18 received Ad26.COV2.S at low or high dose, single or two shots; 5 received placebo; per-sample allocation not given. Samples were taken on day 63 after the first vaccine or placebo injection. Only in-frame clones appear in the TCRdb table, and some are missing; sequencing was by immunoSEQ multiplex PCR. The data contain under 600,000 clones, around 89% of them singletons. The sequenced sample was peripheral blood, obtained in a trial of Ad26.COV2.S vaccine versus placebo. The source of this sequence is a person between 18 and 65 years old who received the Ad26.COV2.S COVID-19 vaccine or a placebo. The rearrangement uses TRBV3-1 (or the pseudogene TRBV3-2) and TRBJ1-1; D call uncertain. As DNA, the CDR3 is TGTGCCAGCAGCCCGCGGGTGAACACTGAAGCTTTCTTT. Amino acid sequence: CASSPRVNTEAFF.